This T cell receptor (beta chain) came from a study of CD8 T cells in ankylosing spondylitis. The length of the CDR3 is 14 residues. V lost 4 bases to trimming and J lost 4 bases; unmatched junction nucleotides: 3. MiXCR was run by TCRdb on the 5' RACE reads, yielding one entry per CDR3 protein. This table holds around 340,000 distinct CDR3 sequences, approximately 22% found once. Study findings and constraints: The disease-linked clones had a CD8+ phenotype and low blood frequencies. Reported data indicate significant enrichment of disease-linked clones within matched ankylosing spondylitis synovial fluid.

This clonotype was seen repeatedly, ten times or more. The antigen remains unidentified. The chain employs TRBV12-3 or TRBV12-4 and TRBJ2-3; 9 bases agree with TRBD1. Input material: blood, either unsorted or a sorted T cell fraction (not recorded which). This sequence originates from a male donor with ankylosing spondylitis or in good health (not recorded which). The CDR3, as DNA: TGTGCCAGCAGTTGGACAGGGGAATCAGATACGCAGTATTTT. The encoded protein is CASSWTGESDTQYF.